This T cell receptor beta chain was recovered during a study of T cell responses to AZD1222 COVID-19 vaccine. The V segment lost 5 bases and the J segment 1 base; nucleotides outside the gene matches: 6. Germline V gene data show CDR1 as SGHTA and CDR2 as FQGTGA. The CDR3 consists of 15 residues. Here immunoSEQ multiplex PCR was the method, and the copy in TCRdb shows in-frame clones only, minus some. This table has about 120,000 clones, 88% appearing once. This TCR came from an adult in good health. The V call is TRBV7-3, the J call TRBJ2-3, with 7 bases aligning to TRBD2. Specimen: peripheral blood, collected on day 0 of AZD1222 vaccination. The CDR3 loop reads CASSPSGEGTDTQYF. The CDR3 region has the DNA TGTGCCAGCAGCCCCAGCGGGGAGGGCACAGATACGCAGTATTTT.